This T cell receptor beta chain is drawn from a study of T cell responses to AZD1222 COVID-19 vaccine. V gave up 0 bases and J gave up 1 base, with 10 bases separating them. The CDR3 runs to 17 residues. Germline CDR1 KGHSH, CDR2 LQKENI. The study's findings and limits: At baseline, seropositivity was found in only six or seven AZD1222 recipients. No repertoire was sampled before or during the peak T cell response, only after it.

About this clone itself: Its specificity is unknown.

Sequencing was performed with immunoSEQ multiplex PCR; in TCRdb, only in-frame clones are kept and a portion is missing. The sample has fewer than 70,000 clones, 70% to 80% seen once. Source: peripheral blood, taken 28 days after the second AZD1222 dose. The rearrangement links TRBV18 to TRBJ1-6, with D possibly being TRBD1 (6 bases). The receptor's source is an adult who received the AZD1222 COVID-19 vaccine. The CDR3 reads CASSPPNRASYNSPLHF. The CDR3 DNA follows: TGTGCCAGCTCACCACCGAACAGGGCTTCCTATAATTCACCCCTCCACTTT.